These 27 T cell receptor beta chains originate from one sample sequenced in a study of T cell repertoires in cytomegalovirus infection (dated by TCRdb to the late 2010s). The instrument was an Illumina HiSeq 1500. TCRdb passed the public sequencing reads through fastp at Q25 and MiXCR, retaining productive beta sequences. Rows are unified per CDR3 protein, each entry keeping the most common DNA and genes. The sample table contains 150,000 or so distinct CDR3 sequences; only one count was recorded for roughly a quarter of them. Approximately 11% of the sample comes from the top ten. Sequencing used PBMCs. The origin of the receptors is a human donor in good health (CMV status not recorded). Some clones in this sample may be carry-over from other donors' samples.

The chain couples TRBV20-1 to TRBJ1-2, with D possibly being TRBD1 (6 bases). V was shortened by 5 bases and J by 0 bases, with 10 bases between the two germline ends. CDR1 and CDR2 from the germline V gene are DFQATT and SNEGSKA (reference sequence). The CDR3 sequence is 13 residues long. CDR3 region: CSAPTGANYGYTF. CDR3 coding DNA: TGCAGTGCTCCGACAGGAGCTAACTATGGCTACACCTTC.

This clonotype was recorded many times. V is TRBV7-2 and J is TRBJ2-5, with 10 nucleotides matching TRBD1. The J segment lost 3 bases and the V segment lost 5 bases, leaving 3 bases of the junction unmatched. The CDR3 covers 14 residues. Per germline, CDR1 SGHTA and CDR2 FQGNSA. Here the CDR3 reads CASSHGQGEETQYF. The CDR3 DNA reads TGTGCCAGCAGCCATGGACAGGGGGAAGAGACCCAGTACTTC.

Ten or more counts support this clonotype. V gene TRBV7-9 combines with J gene TRBJ2-7; 9 bases are a match to TRBD1. CDR1 is SEHNR and CDR2 is FQNEAQ in the germline V gene (reference sequence). This CDR3 is built from 23 residues. The ends lost 1 base at V and 0 bases at J; junction bases unmatched: 25. The CDR3 DNA reads TGTGCCAGCAGCTTAGATAGCTGGGACAGGGTTATGTTTGATAGGGGTAGCTCCTACGAGCAGTACTTC. This translates into CASSLDSWDRVMFDRGSSYEQYF.

The chain has TRBV7-8 and TRBJ2-5; 10 bases agree with TRBD2. Looked up from germline, CDR1 is SGHVS and CDR2 is FQNEAQ. With V trimmed by 5 bases and J by 5 bases, 8 bases remained unmatched. This CDR3 comprises 15 residues. CDR3 region: CASSPLSGRSETQYF. The CDR3 region has the DNA TGTGCCAGCAGCCCCCTTAGCGGGAGGTCGGAGACCCAGTACTTC. The variable domain in full, with the rest retrieved from reference TRBV7-8 and TRBJ2-5, is GAGVSQSPRYKVAKRGQDVALRCDPISGHVSLFWYQQALGQGPEFLTYFQNEAQLDKSGLPSDRFFAERPEGSVSTLKIQRTQQEDSAVYLCASSPLSGRSETQYFGPGTRLLVL.

This clonotype was seen more than once but under ten times. The chain combines TRBV28 with TRBJ2-1; D gene ambiguous. Trimming left V 4 bases short and J 5 bases short, with 18 bases between. Germline V lookup: CDR1 MDHEN, CDR2 SYDVKM. This CDR3 has 16 amino acids. Here the CDR3 reads CASSSPLGEKNNEQFF. Here the CDR3 DNA reads TGTGCCAGCAGTTCCCCCCTCGGAGAAAAGAACAATGAGCAGTTCTTC.

The chain has TRBV7-2 and TRBJ1-6, with TRBD1 as a possible D gene (5 bases). Germline CDR1 and CDR2: SGHTA and FQGNSA. The CDR3 consists of 14 residues. The V end lost 5 bases, the J end lost 12 bases, and 17 bases lay between the germline ends. The CDR3 nucleotides read TGTGCCAGCAGCGACCGGGACGCCATGAGACCCCTCCACTTT. It translates to CASSDRDAMRPLHF. Full variable domain (rest looked up from reference TRBV7-2 and TRBJ1-6): GAGVSQSPSNKVTEKGKDVELRCDPISGHTALYWYRQSLGQGLEFLIYFQGNSAPDKSGLPSDRFSAERTGGSVSTLTIQRTQQEDSAVYLCASSDRDAMRPLHFGNGTRLTVT.

CDR3 in DNA: TGCAGTGCTAGAGTTTCAGCGGGGTCTCCCTACGAGCAGTACTTC. Its protein is CSARVSAGSPYEQYF. The rearrangement joins TRBV20-1 to TRBJ2-7, with 7 positions matching TRBD2. Germline CDR1 is DFQATT and CDR2 is SNEGSKA (reference sequence). The CDR3 covers 15 residues. Unmatched junction bases numbered 8, after V lost 1 base and J lost 2 bases.

There are many counts of this clonotype. The chain employs TRBV5-6 and TRBJ2-3, with D hard to call. V lost 3 bases, J lost 3 bases, and 8 bases lay in between. This CDR3 has 13 residues. Germline assignment: CDR1 SGHDT and CDR2 YYEEEE. DNA of the CDR3: TGTGCCAGCAGCTACCGAGGAACAGATACGCAGTATTTT. Its protein is CASSYRGTDTQYF.

V gene TRBV29-1 combines with J gene TRBJ2-1; D not resolved. V lost 4 bases and J 5 bases, leaving 6 bases between the germline ends. This CDR3 is 11 amino acids long. Germline lookup yields CDR1 SQVTM and CDR2 ANQGSEA. This chain's CDR3 is CSVGENNEQFF. The CDR3 DNA is TGCAGCGTTGGAGAGAACAATGAGCAGTTCTTC.

This clonotype was seen a few times. The V call is TRBV7-3, the J call TRBJ2-2, with D perhaps matching TRBD1 or TRBD2 (6 bases each). Trimming cost V 5 bases and J 5 bases, with 18 bases left between them. Germline-derived CDR1 and CDR2 are SGHTA and FQGTGA. The CDR3 totals 16 residues. CDR3 amino acids: CASSLDHGGRTGELFF. The CDR3 DNA follows: TGTGCCAGCAGCCTAGACCACGGGGGCCGGACCGGGGAGCTGTTTTTT. Looking up the rest from reference TRBV7-3 and TRBJ2-2 gives the full variable domain: GAGVSQTPSNKVTEKGKYVELRCDPISGHTALYWYRQSLGQGPEFLIYFQGTGAADDSGLPNDRFFAVRPEGSVSTLKIQRTERGDSAVYLCASSLDHGGRTGELFFGEGSRLTVL.

The J gene is TRBJ2-2, the V gene TRBV20-1; TRBD1 aligns across 8 bases. CDR1 and CDR2 (germline): DFQATT, SNEGSKA (reference sequence). CDR3 length: 13 residues. This CDR3 is CGLTGANTGELFF. Here the CDR3 DNA reads TGCGGTTTGACAGGGGCGAACACCGGGGAGCTGTTTTTT.

This chain uses TRBV20-1 with TRBJ2-7; D gene unclear. The CDR3 length is 12 residues. Trimming cost V 4 bases and J 1 base, with 8 bases left between them. Germline V gene data show CDR1 as DFQATT and CDR2 as SNEGSKA (reference sequence). Written as DNA, the CDR3 is TGCAGTGCTACCCAGGCATCCTACGAGCAGTACTTC. Protein product: CSATQASYEQYF.

The chain is built from TRBV7-6 and TRBJ2-2; TRBD2 aligns across 10 bases. Germline V gene lookup returns CDR1 SGHVS and CDR2 FNYEAQ. The V segment lost 5 bases and the J segment 6 bases; nucleotides outside the gene matches: 9. This CDR3 has 16 amino acids. CDR3: CASSAGLAGAAGELFF. Here the CDR3 DNA reads TGTGCCAGCAGCGCCGGGCTAGCGGGAGCAGCCGGGGAGCTGTTTTTT.

As regards this clonotype: A much bigger clone sits one base away, suggesting this may be a read error. This chain uses TRBV28 with TRBJ2-2, with TRBD1 matching 7 bases. The CDR3 runs to 12 residues. CDR1 MDHEN and CDR2 SYDVKM come from the germline V gene. The CDR3 protein is CASSSGTVKLLF. For the CDR3, the DNA is TGTGCCAGCAGCTCCGGGACAGTAAAGCTGCTTTTT.

This clonotype has a single count. This chain links TRBV4-1 with TRBJ2-3, with a weak D call TRBD2 (5 bases). V was shortened by 3 bases and J by 2 bases, with 12 bases between the two germline ends. CDR1 is MGHRA and CDR2 is YSYEKL in the germline V gene. There are 15 residues in the CDR3. The CDR3 loop reads CASSQTGIHTDTQYF. In nucleotides, the CDR3 is TGCGCCAGCAGCCAGACCGGGATCCACACAGATACGCAGTATTTT.

In nucleotides, the CDR3 is TGTGCCAGCAGCCGACTCGCCAATGAGCAGTTCTTC. This gives the protein CASSRLANEQFF. The chain recombines TRBV7-9 with TRBJ2-1; D is undetermined. V lost 5 bases, J lost 6 bases, and 8 bases lay in between. Germline CDR1 is SEHNR and CDR2 is FQNEAQ (reference sequence). The CDR3 has 12 amino acids.

In its sample, this clonotype was seen a few times. The V and J genes are TRBV12-3 or TRBV12-4 and TRBJ2-3, with D unresolved. V lost 5 bases and J lost 2, with 5 bases in between. The length of the CDR3 is 12 residues. CDR3 in amino acids: CASSVVTDTQYF. The CDR3 DNA reads TGTGCCAGCAGTGTGGTCACAGATACGCAGTATTTT.

The chain uses TRBV7-8 and TRBJ1-2, with D possibly being TRBD1 (6 bases). V was clipped by 1 base and J by 7 bases, with 19 bases between them. CDR1 SGHVS and CDR2 FQNEAQ come from the germline V gene. The CDR3 contains 16 residues. This CDR3 reads CASSLEGSGERGGYTF. Written as DNA, the CDR3 is TGTGCCAGCAGCTTAGAAGGGTCAGGGGAAAGAGGTGGCTACACCTTC.

V and J are TRBV2 and TRBJ2-3; D remains ambiguous. The germline CDR1 and CDR2 sequences are SNHLY and FYNNEI. The CDR3 runs to 11 residues. V was trimmed by 4 bases and J by 2 bases, leaving 1 base between them. The CDR3 here is CASSATDTQYF. CDR3 in DNA: TGTGCCAGCAGTGCCACAGATACGCAGTATTTT.

V gene TRBV20-1 combines with J gene TRBJ2-3; no firm D call. The CDR3 extends over 16 amino acids. Germline assignment: CDR1 DFQATT and CDR2 SNEGSKA (reference sequence). Trimming cost V 2 bases and J 0 bases, with 15 bases left between them. Here the CDR3 reads CSARSAGVASTDTQYF. The CDR3 DNA reads as TGCAGTGCTAGATCGGCAGGAGTCGCTAGCACAGATACGCAGTATTTT.

This clonotype was seen a few times. As DNA, the CDR3 is TGTGCCAGCAGCATCTGGACCTCAGATACGCAGTATTTT. Its translation: CASSIWTSDTQYF. The chain has TRBV5-4 and TRBJ2-3, with D uncertain. The CDR3 is 13 residues long. Germline V gene data show CDR1 as SGHNT and CDR2 as YYREEE (reference sequence). Trimming took 4 bases from V and 4 from J, leaving 10 bases between them.

The chain has TRBV29-1 and TRBJ2-7; possibly TRBD2 for D (6 bases). V lost 7 bases, J lost 3 bases, and 16 bases lay in between. CDR1 is SQVTM and CDR2 is ANQGSEA in the germline V gene. The CDR3 length is 13 residues. The CDR3 loop reads CSASRTGSYEQYF. The CDR3 bases are TGCAGCGCCTCCCGGACCGGGAGCTACGAGCAGTACTTC.

CDR3 nucleotides: TGTGCTAGTGGTTCAGAGGGAAACACCATATATTTT. It codes for CASGSEGNTIYF. The V call is TRBV12-5, the J call TRBJ1-3; D is unresolved. The CDR3 covers 12 residues. CDR1 and CDR2 from the germline V gene are LGHNT and FRNRAP. Trimming took off 4 bases at V and 4 bases at J, with 5 bases between the two ends.

This clonotype came up many times. This chain links TRBV7-2 with TRBJ1-1, with 7 nucleotides matching TRBD1. CDR1 SGHTA and CDR2 FQGNSA come from the germline V gene. The CDR3 is 14 residues long. Trimming took 4 bases from V and 4 from J; bases not matched to a gene: 6. The CDR3 DNA follows: TGTGCCAGCAGCTCTCGACAGGGACTCACTGAAGCTTTCTTT. Encoded protein: CASSSRQGLTEAFF.

The chain is built from TRBV20-1 and TRBJ2-3; the match to TRBD2 covers 8 bases. Germline values: CDR1 DFQATT, CDR2 SNEGSKA (reference sequence). This CDR3 contains 15 residues. V shed 2 bases, J shed 3 bases, and the junction held 7 bases outside the gene matches. CDR3 sequence: CSARLSGGGTDTQYF. CDR3 sequence (DNA): TGCAGTGCTAGACTCAGCGGGGGAGGGACAGATACGCAGTATTTT.

The V and J genes are TRBV5-6 and TRBJ2-7, with 8 bases lining up with TRBD2. V was clipped by 0 bases and J by 6 bases; unmatched bases: 11. The CDR3 extends over 16 amino acids. Germline V lookup: CDR1 SGHDT, CDR2 YYEEEE. The CDR3 DNA reads as TGTGCCAGCAGCTTGGCCCTTAGGGGACTAGTTGGCGAGCAGTACTTC. Translating gives CASSLALRGLVGEQYF.

The sample holds a few counts of this clonotype. This chain connects TRBV24-1 to TRBJ2-1; TRBD1 matches 9 bases. In germline, CDR1 is KGHDR, CDR2 SFDVKD. The CDR3 covers 15 residues. J lost 3 bases, V lost 3 bases, and 2 bases had no gene match. This chain's CDR3 is CATSDRTGVYNEQFF. DNA of the CDR3: TGTGCCACCAGTGATAGGACAGGGGTCTACAATGAGCAGTTCTTC.